What follows describes a single T cell receptor beta chain. This specimen comes from a study of T-cell reconstitution after alpha-beta-depleted transplantation in children. Unique molecular identifiers were used to barcode this TCRbeta library. TCRdb recomputed calls from the PCR reads with MiXCR, one row per CDR3 protein. The sample shows some 500,000 distinct CDR3 sequences, 15% to 20% of them seen only once. This sequence was found in a human donor who donated a stem cell graft to a child with acute lymphoblastic leukemia. This material consisted of PBMCs from the stem cell graft donor, taken from the stem cell graft.

The CDR3 nucleotides are TGCGCCAGCAGCCAAGATGTCGTAGCGGGAGGGCCCGGGAGAACAGATACGCAGTATTTT. It specifies CASSQDVVAGGPGRTDTQYF. The genes are TRBV4-1 and TRBJ2-3, with 11 nucleotides matching TRBD2. The CDR3 runs 20 residues. The germline V gene encodes CDR1 MGHRA and CDR2 YSYEKL. The ends lost 0 bases at V and 3 bases at J; junction bases unmatched: 14.